These T cell receptor beta chains were read from a single sample in a study of cytomegalovirus exposure and HLA in healthy donors. Some clones are missing from TCRdb's copy, which holds only in-frame ones; the method was immunoSEQ multiplex PCR. Of 120,000 or so clones in the sample, around 77% were seen once. Material: PBMCs. The receptors come from a man aged 45-65 years in good health and CMV-seropositive. CDR3s include the opening cysteine and the closing phenylalanine or tryptophan. D genes are given only for firm matches. Clone size is not always given. Where it is, it says once, few, many or a class for expanded clones.

clone_size,d_call,cdr3_length,j_call,v_call,cdr3_aa,cdr3_nt
-,-,15,TRBJ1-1,TRBV7-9,CASSLASGKVTEAFF,TGTGCCAGCAGCTTAGCTTCCGGTAAAGTGACTGAAGCTTTCTTT
-,-,12,TRBJ1-1,TRBV2,CASSTQGNEAFF,TGTGCCAGCAGTACGCAGGGGAATGAAGCTTTCTTT
-,TRBD1,16,TRBJ1-1,TRBV18,CASSPFDTGVGTEAFF,TGTGCCAGCTCACCGTTCGATACAGGGGTCGGGACTGAAGCTTTCTTT
few,-,13,TRBJ2-3,TRBV18,CASSPPSADTQYF,TGTGCCAGCTCACCACCGTCCGCAGATACGCAGTATTTT
-,-,14,TRBJ2-5,TRBV7-6,CASSLGTPPETQYF,TGTGCCAGCAGCCTCGGGACACCCCCGGAGACCCAGTACTTC
once,TRBD1,16,TRBJ2-1,TRBV4-3,CASSQGPTGGPNEQFF,TGCGCCAGCAGCCAGGGGCCAACAGGGGGCCCTAATGAGCAGTTCTTC
-,-,16,TRBJ2-2,TRBV4-3,CASSQISGLGAGELFF,TGCGCCAGCAGCCAAATTTCGGGACTCGGGGCCGGGGAGCTGTTTTTT
-,-,16,TRBJ1-6,TRBV2,CASSPRAGSNNSPLHF,TGTGCCAGCAGCCCCAGAGCGGGCAGTAATAATTCACCCCTCCACTTT
-,TRBD1,15,TRBJ2-1,TRBV6-4,CASSKDRGHSFEQFF,TGTGCCAGCAGTAAGGACAGGGGGCATAGTTTTGAGCAGTTCTTC
-,-,13,TRBJ2-7,TRBV11-2,CASSFGGDPEQYF,TGTGCCAGCAGCTTTGGAGGGGACCCCGAGCAGTACTTC
few,-,12,TRBJ1-1,TRBV28,CASSPGGLKAFF,TGTGCCAGCAGTCCCGGGGGGCTCAAAGCTTTCTTT
-,TRBD2,15,TRBJ2-3,TRBV4-1,CASSRTSGSPDTQYF,TGCGCCAGCAGTCGTACTAGCGGGAGCCCAGATACGCAGTATTTT
few,TRBD2,15,TRBJ2-5,TRBV18,CASSRGLAGDETQYF,TGTGCCAGCTCACGTGGACTAGCGGGAGATGAGACCCAGTACTTC
-,TRBD1,15,TRBJ2-1,TRBV28,CASSLTGAIIYEQFF,TGTGCCAGCAGTTTGACAGGGGCTATTATCTATGAGCAGTTCTTC
few,-,14,TRBJ2-7,TRBV14,CASSQERGFDEQYF,TGTGCCAGCAGCCAAGAACGGGGGTTCGACGAGCAGTACTTC
-,TRBD2,15,TRBJ2-1,TRBV6-1,CASSLSGAGNNEQFF,TGTGCCAGCAGTCTTAGCGGGGCGGGGAACAATGAGCAGTTCTTC
-,TRBD2,15,TRBJ2-7,TRBV18,CASSPLAGDSYEQYF,TGTGCCAGTTCACCATTAGCGGGGGACTCCTACGAGCAGTACTTC
-,TRBD2,15,TRBJ2-3,TRBV6-1,CASSERRGGTDTQYF,TGTGCCAGCAGTGAACGGCGGGGGGGCACAGATACGCAGTATTTT
-,-,13,TRBJ2-1,TRBV11-2,CASRGDGYNEQFF,TGTGCCAGCAGAGGCGACGGGTACAATGAGCAGTTCTTC
-,-,13,TRBJ1-3,TRBV29-1,CSVAGGSGNTIYF,TGCAGCGTTGCGGGGGGCTCTGGAAACACCATATATTTT
-,TRBD2,13,TRBJ2-1,TRBV10-2,CASTSSGSGEQFF,TGCGCCAGCACCTCTAGCGGGAGTGGTGAGCAGTTCTTC
-,-,13,TRBJ2-5,TRBV27,CASTSGLQETQYF,TGTGCCAGCACTTCGGGACTGCAAGAGACCCAGTACTTC
-,TRBD2,19,TRBJ2-3,TRBV10-2,CASRETAAGTSGVRDTQYF,TGCGCCAGCAGGGAAACTGCAGCCGGGACTAGCGGGGTCAGAGATACGCAGTATTTT
-,TRBD1,13,TRBJ1-1,TRBV9,CASSIQGGTEAFF,TGTGCCAGCAGCATCCAGGGGGGCACTGAAGCTTTCTTT
-,TRBD1,14,TRBJ2-3,TRBV6-1,CASQEQGMTDTQYF,TGTGCCAGCCAAGAACAGGGGATGACAGATACGCAGTATTTT
few,-,14,TRBJ2-1,TRBV11-2,CASSLAQDMNEQFF,TGTGCCAGCAGCTTAGCTCAGGATATGAATGAGCAGTTCTTC